Sequencing of this T cell receptor (beta chain) was carried out in a study of shared clonotypes between healthy human individuals. Across the study: The donors, a couple of women and three men, were aged 18 to 49.

This table comes from immunoSEQ multiplex PCR, and its TCRdb copy is limited to in-frame clones, with some not included. Of about 2.4 million clones listed, over 85% are singletons. Adults of Caucasian background living in Nashville, Tennessee made up all donors. Trimming at V came to 4 bases and at J to 5 bases, leaving 8 bases not matched to a gene. Germline V gene lookup returns CDR1 SGHDN and CDR2 FVKESK. This CDR3 contains 15 residues. Study results and limitations: Generally, naive subsets came out with larger estimated richness than memory subsets. Only blood was sampled, and tissue TCR repertoires likely differ from blood ones.

Of note for this clone: Its antigen is as yet unknown.

The material sequenced was naive CD4+ T cells from PBMCs. Regarding subset: CD45RA+ positively selected. The chain links TRBV14 to TRBJ2-1; 7 nucleotides align to TRBD2. The receptor's source is a man between 18 and 29 years old in good health. Some clones in this sample may be carry-over from other donors' samples. The CDR3 here is CASSRRLAPNNEQFF. For the CDR3, the DNA is TGTGCCAGCAGCCGTAGACTAGCTCCCAACAATGAGCAGTTCTTC.